The clone carrying this T cell receptor (beta chain) was detected many times. Antigen: not known. This sample is drawn from a study of CD8 T cells in ankylosing spondylitis. Whole-study results and caveats: Reactive arthritis synovial fluid and blood were previously reported to contain some motif variants. Within peripheral blood, clones linked to disease were CD8+ and relatively rare. Matched synovial fluid from ankylosing spondylitis patients was reported to be enriched for disease-linked clones.

In making TCR beta libraries, quantitative 5'-RACE with molecular barcodes was used. TCRdb recomputed calls from the 5' RACE reads with MiXCR, one row per CDR3 protein. The sample consists of hundreds of thousands of distinct CDR3 sequences, around 7.8% of them appearing once. Trimming removed 6 bases at V and 3 bases at J, with 9 bases between. Per the germline V gene, CDR1 is MNHEY and CDR2 is SVGEGT. The CDR3 length is 13 residues. This TCR derives from a male donor with ankylosing spondylitis or in good health (not recorded which). The sequencing input was blood, either unsorted or a sorted T cell fraction (not recorded which). The gene calls are TRBV6-2 or TRBV6-3 and TRBJ1-5; D remains unclear. The DNA of the CDR3 is TGTGCCAGCAGACTAGACGCCAATCAGCCCCAGCATTTT. Amino acids: CASRLDANQPQHF.